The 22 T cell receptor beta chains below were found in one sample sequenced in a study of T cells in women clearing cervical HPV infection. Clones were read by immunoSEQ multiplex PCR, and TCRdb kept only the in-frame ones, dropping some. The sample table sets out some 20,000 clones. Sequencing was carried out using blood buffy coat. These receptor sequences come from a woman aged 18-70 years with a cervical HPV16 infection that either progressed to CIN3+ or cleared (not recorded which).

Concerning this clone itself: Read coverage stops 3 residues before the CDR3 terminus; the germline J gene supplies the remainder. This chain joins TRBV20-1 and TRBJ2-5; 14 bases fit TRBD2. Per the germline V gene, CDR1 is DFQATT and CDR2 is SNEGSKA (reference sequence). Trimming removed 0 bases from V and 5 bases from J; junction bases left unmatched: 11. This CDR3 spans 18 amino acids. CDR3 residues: CSARDLTLTSGGAETQYF. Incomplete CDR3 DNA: TGCAGTGCTAGAGATCTCACTTTGACTAGCGGGGGGGCGGAGACC.

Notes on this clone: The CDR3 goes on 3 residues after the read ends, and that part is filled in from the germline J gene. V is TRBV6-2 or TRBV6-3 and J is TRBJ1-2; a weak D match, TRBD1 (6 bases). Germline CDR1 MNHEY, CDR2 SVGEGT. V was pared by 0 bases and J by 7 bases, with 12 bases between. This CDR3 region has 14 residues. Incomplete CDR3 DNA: TGTGCCAGCAGTTACTCAGACAGGCGGAGTGGC. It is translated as CASSYSDRRSG. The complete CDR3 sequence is CASSYSDRRSGYTF.

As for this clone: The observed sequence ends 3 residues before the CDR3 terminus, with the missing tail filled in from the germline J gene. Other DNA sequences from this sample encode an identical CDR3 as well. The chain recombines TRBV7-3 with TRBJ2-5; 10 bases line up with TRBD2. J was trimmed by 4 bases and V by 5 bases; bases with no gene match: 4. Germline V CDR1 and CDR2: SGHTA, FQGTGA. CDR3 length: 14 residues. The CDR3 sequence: CASSPGTSAETQYF. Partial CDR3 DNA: TGTGCCAGCAGCCCCGGGACTAGCGCAGAGACC.

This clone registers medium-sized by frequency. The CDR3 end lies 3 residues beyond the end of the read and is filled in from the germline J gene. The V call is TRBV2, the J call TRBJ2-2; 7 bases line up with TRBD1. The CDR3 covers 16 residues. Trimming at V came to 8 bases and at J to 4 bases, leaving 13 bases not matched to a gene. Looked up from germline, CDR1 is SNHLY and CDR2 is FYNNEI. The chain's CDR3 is CASGGRQGPITGELFF. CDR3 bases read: TGTGCCAGCGGGGGACGACAGGGCCCGATCACCGGGGAG.

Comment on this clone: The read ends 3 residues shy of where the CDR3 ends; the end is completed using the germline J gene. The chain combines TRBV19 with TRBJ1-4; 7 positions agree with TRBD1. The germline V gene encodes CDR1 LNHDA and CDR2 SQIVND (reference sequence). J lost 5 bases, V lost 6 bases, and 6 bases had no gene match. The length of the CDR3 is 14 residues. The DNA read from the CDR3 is TGTGCCAGTAGGGGGACAGCACTGAATGAAAAA. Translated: CASRGTALNEK. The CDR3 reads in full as CASRGTALNEKLFF. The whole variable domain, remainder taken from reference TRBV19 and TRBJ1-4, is DGGITQSPKYLFRKEGQNVTLSCEQNLNHDAMYWYRQDPGQGLRLIYYSQIVNDFQKGDIAEGYSVSREKKESFPLTVTSAQKNPTAFYLCASRGTALNEKLFFGSGTQLSVL.

The covered CDR3 bases are TGTGCCAGCAGCTCCAGGATCGGCAATGAG. Amino acids: CASSSRIGNE. The whole CDR3 is CASSSRIGNEQFF. This sequence joins TRBV7-8 and TRBJ2-1, with D hard to call. The read falls 3 residues short of the CDR3 end, and the missing part is taken from the germline J gene. The CDR3 covers 13 residues. Per the germline V gene, CDR1 is SGHVS and CDR2 is FQNEAQ. V was clipped by 4 bases and J by 6 bases, with 10 bases between them.

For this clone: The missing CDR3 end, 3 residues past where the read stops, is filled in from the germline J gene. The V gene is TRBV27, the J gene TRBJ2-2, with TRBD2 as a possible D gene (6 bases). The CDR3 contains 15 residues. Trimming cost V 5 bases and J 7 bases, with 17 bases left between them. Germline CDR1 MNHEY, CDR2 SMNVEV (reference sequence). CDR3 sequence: CASSELAGAGGELFF. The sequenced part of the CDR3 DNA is TGTGCCAGCAGTGAACTAGCCGGGGCGGGCGGGGAG.

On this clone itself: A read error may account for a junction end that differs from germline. Partial CDR3 DNA: TGCGCCAGCAGCCAAGGGGGCGTGTGGGAAAAA. Translated: CASSQGGVWEK. In full, the CDR3 is CASSQGGVWEKLFF. This chain connects TRBV4-2 to TRBJ1-4; 7 bases line up with TRBD1. The CDR3 end falls 3 residues outside the read, so it is completed with the germline J gene. The germline CDR1 and CDR2 sequences are LGHNA and YNFKEQ. The CDR3 consists of 14 residues.

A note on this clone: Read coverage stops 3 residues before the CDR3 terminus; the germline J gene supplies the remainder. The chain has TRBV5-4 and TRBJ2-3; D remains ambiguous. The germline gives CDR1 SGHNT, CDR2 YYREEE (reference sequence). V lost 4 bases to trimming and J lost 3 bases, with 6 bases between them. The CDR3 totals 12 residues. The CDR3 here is CASSLRTDTQYF. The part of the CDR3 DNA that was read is TGTGCCAGCAGCCTGAGGACAGATACG.

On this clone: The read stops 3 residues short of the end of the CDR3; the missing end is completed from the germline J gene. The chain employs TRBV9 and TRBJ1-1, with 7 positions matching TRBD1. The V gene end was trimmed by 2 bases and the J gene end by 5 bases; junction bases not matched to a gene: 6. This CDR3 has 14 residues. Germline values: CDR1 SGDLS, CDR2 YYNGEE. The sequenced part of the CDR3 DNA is TGTGCCAGCAGCGTTGGGACAGACAGGACTGAA. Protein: CASSVGTDRTE. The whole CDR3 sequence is CASSVGTDRTEAFF.

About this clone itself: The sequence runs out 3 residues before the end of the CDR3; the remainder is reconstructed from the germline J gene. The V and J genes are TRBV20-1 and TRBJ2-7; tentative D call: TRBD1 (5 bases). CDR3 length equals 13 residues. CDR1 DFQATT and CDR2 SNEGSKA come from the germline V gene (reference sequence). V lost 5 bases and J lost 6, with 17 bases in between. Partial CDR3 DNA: TGCAGTGCTTGGACATTGGAAGGTATCGAG. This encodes CSAWTLEGIE. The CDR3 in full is CSAWTLEGIEQYF.

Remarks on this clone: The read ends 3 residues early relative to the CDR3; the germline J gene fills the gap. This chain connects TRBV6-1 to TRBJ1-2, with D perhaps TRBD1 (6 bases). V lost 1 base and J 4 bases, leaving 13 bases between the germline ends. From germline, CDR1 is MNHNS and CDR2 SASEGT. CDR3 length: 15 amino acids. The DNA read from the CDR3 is TGTGCCAGCAGTGAAGGGACAGCGAGCCTCTATGGC. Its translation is CASSEGTASLYG. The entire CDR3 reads CASSEGTASLYGYTF.

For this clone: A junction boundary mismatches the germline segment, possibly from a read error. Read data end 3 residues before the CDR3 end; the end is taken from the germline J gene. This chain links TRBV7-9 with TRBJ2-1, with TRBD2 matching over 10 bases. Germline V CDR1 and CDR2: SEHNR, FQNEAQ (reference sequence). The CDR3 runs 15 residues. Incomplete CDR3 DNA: TGTGCCAGCAGCCTAGCGGGGGCCAATTACAATGAG. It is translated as CASSLAGANYNE. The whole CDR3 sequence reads CASSLAGANYNEQFF.

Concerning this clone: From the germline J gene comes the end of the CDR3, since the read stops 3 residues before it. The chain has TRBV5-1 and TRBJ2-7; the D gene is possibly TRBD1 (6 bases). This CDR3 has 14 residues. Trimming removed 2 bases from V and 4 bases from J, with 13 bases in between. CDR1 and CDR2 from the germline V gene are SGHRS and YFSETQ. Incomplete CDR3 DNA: TGCGCCAGCAGCTTTTCAACAGGGAGTTACGAG. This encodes CASSFSTGSYE. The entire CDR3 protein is CASSFSTGSYEQYF.

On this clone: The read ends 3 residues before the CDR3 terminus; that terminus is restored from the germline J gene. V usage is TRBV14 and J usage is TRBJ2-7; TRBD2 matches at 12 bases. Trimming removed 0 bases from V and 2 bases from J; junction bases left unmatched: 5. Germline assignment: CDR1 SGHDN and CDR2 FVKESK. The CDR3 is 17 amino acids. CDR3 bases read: TGTGCCAGCAGCCAAGATTTGGCTAGCGGGGGGGCCTACGAG. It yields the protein CASSQDLASGGAYE. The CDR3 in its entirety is CASSQDLASGGAYEQYF. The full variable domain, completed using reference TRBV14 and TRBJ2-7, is EAGVTQFPSHSVIEKGQTVTLRCDPISGHDNLYWYRRVMGKEIKFLLHFVKESKQDESGMPNNRFLAERTGGTYSTLKVQPAELEDSGVYFCASSQDLASGGAYEQYFGPGTRLTVT.

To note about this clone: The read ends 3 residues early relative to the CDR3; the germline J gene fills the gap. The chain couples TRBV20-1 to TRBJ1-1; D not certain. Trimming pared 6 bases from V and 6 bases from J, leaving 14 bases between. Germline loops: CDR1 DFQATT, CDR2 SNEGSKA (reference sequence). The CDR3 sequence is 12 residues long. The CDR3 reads CSAPRGPAEAFF. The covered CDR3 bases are TGCAGTGCGCCTCGTGGGCCCGCTGAA.

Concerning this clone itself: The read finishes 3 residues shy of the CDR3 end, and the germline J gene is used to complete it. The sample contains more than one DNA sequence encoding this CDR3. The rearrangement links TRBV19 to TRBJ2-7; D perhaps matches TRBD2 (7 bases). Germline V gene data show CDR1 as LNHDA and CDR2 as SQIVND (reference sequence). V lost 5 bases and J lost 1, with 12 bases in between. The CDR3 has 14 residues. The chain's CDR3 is CASSSGGSSYEQYF. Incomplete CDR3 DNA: TGTGCCAGTAGTTCGGGGGGCTCATCCTACGAG.

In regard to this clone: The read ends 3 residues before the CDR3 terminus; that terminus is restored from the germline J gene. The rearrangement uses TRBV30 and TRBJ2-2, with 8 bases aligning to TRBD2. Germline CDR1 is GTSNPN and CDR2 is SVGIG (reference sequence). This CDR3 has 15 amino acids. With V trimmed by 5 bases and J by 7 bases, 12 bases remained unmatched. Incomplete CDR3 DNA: TGTGCCTGGGGTACGGGACTAGGTGTAGGCGGGGAG. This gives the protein CAWGTGLGVGGE. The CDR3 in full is CAWGTGLGVGGELFF.

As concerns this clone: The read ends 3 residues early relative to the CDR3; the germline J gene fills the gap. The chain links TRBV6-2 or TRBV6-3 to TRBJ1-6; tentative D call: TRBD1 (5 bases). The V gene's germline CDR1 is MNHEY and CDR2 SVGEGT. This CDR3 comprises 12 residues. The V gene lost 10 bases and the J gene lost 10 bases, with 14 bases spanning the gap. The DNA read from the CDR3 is TGTGCCACAGCTGCGGGGGTATCACCC. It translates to CATAAGVSP. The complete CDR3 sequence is CATAAGVSPLHF.

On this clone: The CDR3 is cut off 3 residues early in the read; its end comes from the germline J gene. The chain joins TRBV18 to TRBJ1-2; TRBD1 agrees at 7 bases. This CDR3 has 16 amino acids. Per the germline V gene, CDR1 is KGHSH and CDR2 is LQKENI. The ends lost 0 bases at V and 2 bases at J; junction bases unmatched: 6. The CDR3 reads CASSPPDRAPNYGYTF. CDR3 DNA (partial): TGTGCCAGCTCACCACCCGACAGGGCACCGAACTATGGC.

Incomplete CDR3 DNA: TGCAGTGCTAGAGATACAGGGGGGACCGGGGCCAACGTC. Amino acid sequence: CSARDTGGTGANV. The whole CDR3 region reads CSARDTGGTGANVLTF. The rearrangement joins TRBV20-1 to TRBJ2-6, with TRBD1 matching 8 bases. The sequence runs out 3 residues before the end of the CDR3; the remainder is reconstructed from the germline J gene. Germline CDR1 is DFQATT and CDR2 is SNEGSKA (reference sequence). The junction had 5 bases not matched to a gene; V was cut back by 0 bases and J by 4 bases. The CDR3 covers 16 residues.

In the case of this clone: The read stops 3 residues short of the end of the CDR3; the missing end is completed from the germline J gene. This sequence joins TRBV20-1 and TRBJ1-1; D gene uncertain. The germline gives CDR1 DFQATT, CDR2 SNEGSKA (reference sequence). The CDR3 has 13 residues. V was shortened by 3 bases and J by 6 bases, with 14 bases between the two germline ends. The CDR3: CSASEPIGAEAFF. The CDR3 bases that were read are TGCAGTGCTAGTGAACCTATCGGGGCTGAA.